This is a list of T cell receptor beta chains from one sample in a study of T cell responses to AZD1222 COVID-19 vaccine. Sequencing was performed with immunoSEQ multiplex PCR; in TCRdb, only in-frame clones are kept and a portion is missing. The sample lists 60,000 to 70,000 clones, 65% to 90% occurring once. The source was peripheral blood, collected on day 0 of AZD1222 vaccination. Source of these receptors: an adult in good health. CDR3s include the opening cysteine and the closing phenylalanine or tryptophan. The D gene is left open where the match is weak. Size is stated for part of the rows, as once, few or many counts, or as a class when the clone is expanded.

TRBJ1-1	TRBV9	once	NA	CASSGIGGTEAFF	TGTGCCAGCAGCGGTATTGGGGGCACTGAAGCTTTCTTT
TRBJ1-6	TRBV2	few	TRBD1	CASVSGQGQNSPLHF	TGTGCCAGCGTTTCCGGACAGGGGCAGAATTCACCCCTCCACTTT
TRBJ1-2	TRBV28	NA	NA	CASSYRVLAYGYTF	TGTGCCAGCAGTTACAGGGTCCTGGCCTATGGCTACACCTTC
TRBJ1-2	TRBV19	NA	NA	CASRTGRYGYTF	TGTGCCAGTAGGACAGGCCGCTATGGCTACACCTTC
TRBJ1-3	TRBV2	few	NA	CATGPRTSGNTIYF	TGTGCCACCGGACCAAGGACCTCTGGAAACACCATATATTTT
TRBJ1-2	TRBV6-1	NA	NA	CASSEMTGGAGGYTF	TGTGCCAGCAGTGAAATGACCGGGGGCGCGGGGGGCTACACCTTC
TRBJ1-5	TRBV6-5	NA	NA	CASRLGGNQPQHF	TGTGCCAGCAGGTTGGGGGGTAATCAGCCCCAGCATTTT
TRBJ1-6	TRBV4-1	NA	TRBD1	CASSPYLDRRFYNSPLHF	TGCGCCAGCAGCCCTTATTTGGACAGGCGGTTCTATAATTCACCCCTCCACTTT
TRBJ2-2	TRBV9	NA	TRBD1	CASSFTGAGGELFF	TGTGCCAGCAGCTTCACAGGGGCGGGCGGGGAGCTGTTTTTT
TRBJ1-6	TRBV9	NA	NA	CASSVNPPQSPLHF	TGTGCCAGCAGCGTAAACCCACCGCAGTCACCCCTCCACTTT
TRBJ1-1	TRBV4-1	NA	NA	CASRLAGLDTEAFF	TGCGCCAGCAGACTCGCTGGGTTGGACACTGAAGCTTTCTTT
TRBJ1-2	TRBV2	NA	TRBD1	CASRTTGNENGYTF	TGTGCCAGCAGAACGACAGGGAATGAAAATGGCTACACCTTC
TRBJ1-5	TRBV3-1/TRBV3-2	NA	NA	CASSEGIYSNQPQHF	TGTGCCAGCAGCGAGGGGATTTATAGCAATCAGCCCCAGCATTTT
TRBJ1-2	TRBV7-9	few	TRBD1	CASSLGGTGKDGYTF	TGTGCCAGCAGCTTAGGGGGGACAGGGAAAGATGGCTACACCTTC
TRBJ2-1	TRBV6-5	NA	TRBD1	CASQGQGYNEQFF	TGTGCCAGCCAAGGACAGGGATACAATGAGCAGTTCTTC
TRBJ2-2	TRBV7-2	NA	NA	CASSLVRFANTGELFF	TGTGCCAGCAGCTTAGTCAGGTTCGCGAACACCGGGGAGCTGTTTTTT